The T cell receptor (beta chain) described here comes from a study of shared T cell receptors in the human thymus (dated by TCRdb to the early 2020s). General notes on the study: The study examined how self-reactive, shared T-cell receptor alpha chains are generated in the human thymus.

Trimming leaves V shorter by 4 bases and J shorter by 4 bases, with the junction holding 6 bases beyond the gene matches. In the germline V gene, CDR1 corresponds to ENHRY and CDR2 to SYGVKD. The cysteine opens and the phenylalanine closes a CDR3 of 14 amino acids. Only the CDR3 part of the read is kept: 42 bases, read in frame from the first base. As regards this clone: Its antigen target is currently unknown. No clone much larger than this one lies a single base away; base qualities are absent.

Libraries came from the immunoSEQ multiplex PCR assay. TCRdb limited this immuneACCESS table to in-frame rearrangements with V and J called. A share of clones is missing; checked studies link under half to unresolved V genes, and the rest is unexplained. The sample table lists hundreds of thousands of clones, around 87% of them with a count of one. Around 0.0099% of the sample lies in the top ten. The same specimen was also included in a second study, on human thymus T cells. The second study, in turn, reports: Donors were immunologically healthy infants undergoing open corrective cardiac surgery for congenital heart defects in Finland. Thymus tissue was collected as surgical resects that were removed during corrective cardiac surgery. Biased V and J gene segment usage appeared to be present in both thymic and peripheral blood repertoires. The related research found that thymic TCR repertoires overlapped highly between unrelated individuals. The study used roughly 8 infant thymus samples plus four related peripheral blood samples to characterize TCR alpha and beta repertoires. Donor ages ranging from about 7 to 250 days were recorded, and several male and a couple of female infants were included in the cohort. Thymocytes were freed from the tissue by mechanical means and kept at -70 degrees C as pellets of roughly 9-30 million cells. A QIAsymphony instrument was used to extract genomic DNA from the frozen cell pellets. The immunoSEQ multiplex PCR assay was used to amplify the TCRB and TCRAD loci from a standardized amount of quality-controlled genomic DNA. The amplicons covered the V(D)J region and were long enough to include the CDR3 and to identify the V and J genes. Through the commercial immunoSEQ service, the amplicons were sequenced on an Illumina platform. Primer bias and sequencing errors were corrected as previously described, and TCRAD and TCRB were defined on the basis of the IMGT database. Analysis of the repertoires was done with immunoSEQ Analyzer 3.0 and VDJTools and included basic statistics, V/J segment usage, diversity estimates, rarefaction and pairwise overlap. Diversity was estimated using the Chao1, ChaoE, Efron-Thisted, Shannon and inverse Simpson indices, and was also estimated on datasets down-sampled to the size of the smallest sample. Repertoire overlap was determined by strict matching of CDR3 nucleotide sequence, V gene and J gene, and Jaccard-based multidimensional scaling clustering was applied. On average, thymus samples yielded around 800,000 unique TCRB clonotypes, whereas blood samples yielded 65,000 to 100,000.

The chain uses TRBV10-3 and TRBJ1-2; TRBD1 agrees with 7 junctional bases. The specimen was thymocytes. This clonotype was obtained from a boy in the first two years of life with a congenital heart defect. Donor details come from another sample of the same person, matched by shared clones. The DNA sequence is given as TGTGCCATCAGTGCGGGACAGCACCCCTATGGCTACACCTTC. Its translation reads: CAISAGQHPYGYTF.